This T cell receptor (beta chain) was profiled in a study of cytomegalovirus exposure and HLA in healthy donors. Study results and limitations: One variant, a missense change in DCLRE1C, was linked in a later analysis to TCR beta V- and J-gene trimming.

The CDR3 has 13 amino acids. Per germline, CDR1 WNHNN and CDR2 SYGVQD (reference sequence). The PCR had 60 Vbeta and 13 Jbeta primers. TCRdb's table, derived via immunoSEQ multiplex PCR, lists solely in-frame clones and lacks some. Among around 110,000 clones listed, around 86% were seen once. For this clone: Its antigen is unidentified. Its ends do not fully match the called genes, so a read error is possible.

The chain joins TRBV10-1 to TRBJ2-2, with unresolved D. Specimen: PBMCs. The receptor was isolated from a woman aged 25 to 45 in good health and CMV-seronegative. CDR3 sequence: CASSAAKTGELFF. The CDR3 DNA sequence: TGCGCCAGCAGTGCCGCGAAAACCGGGGAGCTGTTTTTT.